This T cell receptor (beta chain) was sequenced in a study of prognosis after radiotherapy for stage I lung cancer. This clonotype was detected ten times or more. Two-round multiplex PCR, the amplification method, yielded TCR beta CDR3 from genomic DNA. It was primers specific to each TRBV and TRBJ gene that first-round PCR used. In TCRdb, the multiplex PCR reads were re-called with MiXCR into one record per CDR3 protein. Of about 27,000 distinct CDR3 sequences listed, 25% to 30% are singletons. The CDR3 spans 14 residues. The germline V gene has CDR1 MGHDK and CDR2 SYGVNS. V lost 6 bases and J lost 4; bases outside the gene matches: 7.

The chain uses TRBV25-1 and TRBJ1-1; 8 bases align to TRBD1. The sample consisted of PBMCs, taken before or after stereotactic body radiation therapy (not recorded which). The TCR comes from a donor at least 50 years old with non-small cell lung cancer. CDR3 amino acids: CASRTQGAITEAFF. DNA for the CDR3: TGTGCCAGCAGGACCCAGGGGGCTATCACTGAAGCTTTCTTT. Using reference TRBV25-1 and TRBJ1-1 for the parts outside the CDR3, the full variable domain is EADIYQTPRYLVIGTGKKITLECSQTMGHDKMYWYQQDPGMELHLIHYSYGVNSTEKGDLSSESTVSRIRTEHFPLTLESARPSHTSQYLCASRTQGAITEAFFGQGTRLTVV.